The T cell receptor (beta chain) described here comes from a study of T cells in tuberculosis. This clone appeared once. Time point denoted: new active TB diagnosis, blood taken before or within 7 days of starting treatment. The repertoire was sequenced with immunoSEQ multiplex PCR; TCRdb's copy has only in-frame clones and lacks some. The sample carries about 30,000 clones, around 90% recorded once. The germline CDR1 and CDR2 sequences are MNHEY and SVGAGI. Trimming removed 0 bases at V and 4 bases at J, with 12 bases between. CDR3 length: 15 residues. The material sequenced was PBMCs, taken at tuberculosis diagnosis. This chain links TRBV6-5 with TRBJ1-2; no definite D call. The clonotype was recovered from an adult with tuberculosis. The chain's CDR3 is CASSYSAGQTYGYTF. The CDR3 DNA reads as TGTGCCAGCAGTTACTCGGCAGGCCAGACCTATGGCTACACCTTC.